This TCR beta chain was sequenced for a study of early T cells in non-severe SARS-CoV-2 infection (dated by TCRdb to 2020 to 2022). Describing the broader study: TCR sequencing used bulk RNA from unsorted whole blood, so alpha and beta chains could not be paired. Points the paper makes about the study in general: VDJdb matching was skewed toward anti-spike CD8 responses, so virus-specific expansions were likely underestimated and private and CD4 specificities were missed.

V ends up 4 bases short and J 6 bases short, with an unmatched junction base count of 3. The CDR3 starts with the cysteine, ends with the phenylalanine, and has 15 residues. This entry keeps only the CDR3 DNA: 45 bases, framed from base 1. The germline V gene (reference sequence) specifies LGHDT as CDR1 and YNNKEL as CDR2. This was a case-control study nested in a cohort of healthcare workers in London, UK, who had nasopharyngeal swab PCR tests and blood samples taken every week. Healthcare workers were enrolled in the week of the UK lockdown, from 23 to 31 March 2020, and were followed every week for up to roughly 16 weeks. Receptor amplification or capture employed 5' RACE. The listed sequencing device is NextSeq 500. In the TCR library protocol, unique molecular identifiers were attached to individual cDNA molecules to correct for PCR bias and sequencing error. Both TCR alpha and beta chains were sequenced, and tight co-correlation was observed between alpha and beta sequence abundances in each sample. The original methods were these. Decombinator V4 was used to annotate the V gene, J gene and CDR3 of the TCR sequences. Expanded TCRs were defined as changing significantly between any two time points under a Poisson model with p below 0.0001. Abundances of TCRs were expressed as counts per million after normalisation to the total number of TCRs sequenced in each sample. MAIT TCRs were defined by TRAV1-2 paired with TRAJ12, TRAJ20 or TRAJ33, and iNKT TCRs by TRAV10 paired with TRAJ18. A search of VDJdb, accessed on 1 November 2021, was run for TCRs annotated to CMV, EBV and SARS-CoV-2, with TCRs annotated for multiple antigens excluded. TCRdb trimmed public reads at Q25 via fastp, called clones via MiXCR and kept in-frame beta chains. Rows with a matching CDR3 protein are joined into one entry that keeps the most common DNA and genes. The V and J calls here are based on TCRdb, not the publication. For this sample the table gives around 63,000 distinct CDR3 sequences, of which 10% to 15% were detected only once. The top ten clonotypes cover about 4.3% of the sample.

Judged by its sample share, this clonotype qualifies as medium-sized (0.01 to 0.1%). No antigen is known for it. One base away there is no much larger clone; base qualities are not given. The source of this sequence is an adult who was a healthcare worker with PCR-confirmed SARS-CoV-2 infection or an uninfected control (not recorded which). The sample consisted of whole blood. The chain is assembled from TRBV3-1 and TRBJ2-3, with 14 bases aligning to TRBD2. The CDR3 is CASSPGTSGGDTQYF. The bases read TGTGCCAGCAGCCCCGGGACTAGCGGGGGTGATACGCAGTATTTT.